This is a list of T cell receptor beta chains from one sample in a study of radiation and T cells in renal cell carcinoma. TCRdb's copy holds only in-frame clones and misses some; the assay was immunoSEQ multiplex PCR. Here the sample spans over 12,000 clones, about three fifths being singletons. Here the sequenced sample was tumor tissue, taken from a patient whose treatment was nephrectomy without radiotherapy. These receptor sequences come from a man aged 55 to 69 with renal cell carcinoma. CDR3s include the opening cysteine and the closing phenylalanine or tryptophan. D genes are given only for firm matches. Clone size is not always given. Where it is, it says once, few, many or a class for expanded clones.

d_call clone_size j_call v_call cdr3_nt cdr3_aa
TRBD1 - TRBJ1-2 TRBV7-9 TGTGCCAGCAGCTTTCGGGACAGGGTAAACTATGGCTACACCTTC CASSFRDRVNYGYTF
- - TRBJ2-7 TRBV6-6 TGTGCCAGCAGTTACTCGCAGGTAGCCCACGAGCAGTACTTC CASSYSQVAHEQYF
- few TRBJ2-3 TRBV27 TGTGCCAGCAGCCGCCTCGGGGGTCGGGATACGCAGTATTTT CASSRLGGRDTQYF
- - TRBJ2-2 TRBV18 TGTGCCAGCTCCCCAAGTATCCGGTCGTCGAACACCGGGGAGCTGTTTTTT CASSPSIRSSNTGELFF
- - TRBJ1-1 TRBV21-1 TGTGCCAGCAGCAAATTTGGACGCAGCCGGGGAATGAACACTGAAGCTTTCTTT CASSKFGRSRGMNTEAFF
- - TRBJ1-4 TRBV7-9 TGTGCCAGCAGCTTAGTGAATCGGGACCGCACTATAACTAATGAAAAACTGTTTTTT CASSLVNRDRTITNEKLFF
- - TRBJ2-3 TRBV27 TGTGCCAGCAGTCTCCAGCCCACAGATACGCAGTATTTT CASSLQPTDTQYF
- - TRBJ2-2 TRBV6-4 TGTGCCAGCAGTGACTCAGGGGACACCGGGGAGCTGTTTTTT CASSDSGDTGELFF
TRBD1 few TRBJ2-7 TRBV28 TGTGCCAGCAGCCAGACAGGGGGCGGGTACGAGCAGTACTTC CASSQTGGGYEQYF
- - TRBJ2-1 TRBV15 TGTGCCACCAGCAGAGATATAAGCACCTCCTACAATGAGCAGTTCTTC CATSRDISTSYNEQFF
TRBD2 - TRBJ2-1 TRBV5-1 TGCGCCAGCAGCTTGGATAGCGGGCCTTACAATGAGCAGTTCTTC CASSLDSGPYNEQFF
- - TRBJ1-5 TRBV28 TGTGCCAGCAGTCTCCATGGGACGGGTCGTCGTCAGCCCCAGCATTTT CASSLHGTGRRQPQHF
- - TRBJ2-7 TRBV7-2 TGTGCCAGCGTTCCACTAAAGGGCCTCGAGCAGTACTTC CASVPLKGLEQYF
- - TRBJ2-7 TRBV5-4 TGTGCCAGCAGCTTGGTTAGGGTAGGTTTAGGGGGGGTTACCTACGAGCAGTACTTC CASSLVRVGLGGVTYEQYF
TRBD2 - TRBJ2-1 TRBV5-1 TGCGCCAGCAGCTTGGTTCTAGCGGGAGGGCCGCACAATGAGCAGTTCTTC CASSLVLAGGPHNEQFF
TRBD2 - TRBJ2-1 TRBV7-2 TGTGCCAGCAGGGGGGGGTCGAGCTCCTACAATGAGCAGTTCTTC CASRGGSSSYNEQFF
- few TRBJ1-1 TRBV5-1 TGCGCCAGCAGCGTACAGGGATGGGACACTGAAGCTTTCTTT CASSVQGWDTEAFF
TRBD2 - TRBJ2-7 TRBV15 TGTGCCACCAGCACGGGCCGGGAGGTATTATCCTACGAGCAGTACTTC CATSTGREVLSYEQYF
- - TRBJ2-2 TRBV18 TGTGCCAGCTCACCAGTAGGGAACACCGGGGAGCTGTTTTTT CASSPVGNTGELFF
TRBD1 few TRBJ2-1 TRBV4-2 TGTGCCAGCAGCCAAGAGACAGGGGCCCATGAGCAGTTCTTC CASSQETGAHEQFF
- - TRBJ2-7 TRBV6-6 TGTGCCAGCAGTCCTCGGGACTTCTACGAGCAGTACTTC CASSPRDFYEQYF
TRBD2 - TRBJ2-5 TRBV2 TGTGCCAGCAGCCTCCTAGCGGGGGGCCCTCGTCGAGAGACCCAGTACTTC CASSLLAGGPRRETQYF
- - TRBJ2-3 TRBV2 TGTGCCAGCAGCTCCCTAAGCACAGATACGCAGTATTTT CASSSLSTDTQYF
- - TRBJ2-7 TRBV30 TGTGCCTGGAACTTGGACAGAAAGAGCTCCTACGAGCAGTACTTC CAWNLDRKSSYEQYF
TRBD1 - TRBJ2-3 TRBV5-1 TGCGCCAGCAGCCTGGGAGGACAGGGGGGCACAGATACGCAGTATTTT CASSLGGQGGTDTQYF
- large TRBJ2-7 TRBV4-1 TGCGCCAGCAGCCAAGTAGTAACTCCCGGTATGGGCGAGCAGTACTTC CASSQVVTPGMGEQYF
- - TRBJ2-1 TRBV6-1 TGTGCCAGCAGTGAAGAAAGGGAGACTGAGCAGTTCTTC CASSEERETEQFF
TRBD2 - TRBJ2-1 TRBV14 TGTGCCAGCAGCCAAGCCCGGACTAGCGGAAGCTTGTGGTGGGAAACTTCGGACAATGAGCAGTTCTTC CASSQARTSGSLWWETSDNEQFF
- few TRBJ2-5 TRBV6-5 TGTGCCAGCAGTTACTCGCAGGTTCGAGAGACCCAGTACTTC CASSYSQVRETQYF
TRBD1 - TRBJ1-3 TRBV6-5 TGTGCCAGCAGTACAGGGGACGGAAACACCATATATTTT CASSTGDGNTIYF
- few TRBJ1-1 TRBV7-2 TGTGCCAGCAGCTTGGACCGATGGAACACTGAAGCTTTCTTT CASSLDRWNTEAFF
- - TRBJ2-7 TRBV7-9 TGTGCCAGCAGTCCCGGTGGCGAGCAGTACTTC CASSPGGEQYF
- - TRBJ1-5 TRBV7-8 TGTGCCAGCAGCGCGCGCCCTCGGGGTGAAGGCAATCAGCCCCAGCATTTT CASSARPRGEGNQPQHF
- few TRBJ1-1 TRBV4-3 TGCGCCAGCAGCCAAGAAATCTCCCAAGGGGCTTTCTTT CASSQEISQGAFF
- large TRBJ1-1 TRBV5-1 TGCGCCAGCAGCTTGTCTCTCTCCCGGGAAGCTTTCTTT CASSLSLSREAFF
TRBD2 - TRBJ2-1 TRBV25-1 TGTGCCAGCAGTGGGAGGACTAGCGGATACAATGAGCAGTTCTTC CASSGRTSGYNEQFF
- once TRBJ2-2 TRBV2 TGTGCCAGCAGTGAGACACCCAGGGGGGAGCTGTTTTTT CASSETPRGELFF
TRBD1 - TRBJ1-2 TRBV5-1 TGCGCCAGCAGCTTGGATGGGGACAGGGTAGGCGGCTACACCTTC CASSLDGDRVGGYTF
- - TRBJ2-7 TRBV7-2 TGTGCCAGCAGCTTAGTGACTGGGGCCTACGAGCAGTACTTC CASSLVTGAYEQYF
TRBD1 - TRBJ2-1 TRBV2 TGTGCCAGCAGTAGGGACAGGGGGGATGAGCAGTTCTTC CASSRDRGDEQFF
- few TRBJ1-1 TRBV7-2 TGTGCCAGCAGCTATACAGGAAACACTGAAGCTTTCTTT CASSYTGNTEAFF
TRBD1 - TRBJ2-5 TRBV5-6 TGTGCCAGCAGCTTAGACTGGACAGGAAGGGAGCAGTACTTC CASSLDWTGREQYF
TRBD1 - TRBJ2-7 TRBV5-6 TGTGCCAGCAGCTTCAAAAGGACAGGGGGGACCTACGAGCAGTACTTC CASSFKRTGGTYEQYF
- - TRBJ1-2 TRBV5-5 TGTGCCAGCAGCGTGAAACCTGGGACCTCCAGCTATGGCTACACCTTC CASSVKPGTSSYGYTF
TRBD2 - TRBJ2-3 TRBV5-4 TGTGCCAGCAGCTTGGGACTAGCGGGAGCCACAGATACGCAGTATTTT CASSLGLAGATDTQYF
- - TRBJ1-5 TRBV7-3 TGTGCCAGCAGCTTAAAACGGGACAATTGGGGGCAGCCCCAGCATTTT CASSLKRDNWGQPQHF
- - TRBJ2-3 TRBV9 TGTGCCAGCAGCGTAGCTGGACGGGGGCGCGAAGATACGCAGTATTTT CASSVAGRGREDTQYF